The 2 T cell receptor beta chains below were found in one sample sequenced in a study of CD8 T cells in Susac syndrome. It was with random hexamers that roughly 0.5 to 1 ug RNA was reverse transcribed. MiXCR, applied by TCRdb to the immunoSEQ multiplex PCR reads, yields one record per CDR3 protein. Among over 150,000 distinct CDR3 sequences listed, roughly 94% were seen once. Sequenced: CD4+ T cells from PBMCs. The receptors were sampled from a human donor with Susac syndrome.

The chain recombines TRBV20-1 with TRBJ2-7; 9 positions agree with TRBD2. The CDR3 contains 14 residues. Germline V gene sequence: CDR1 DFQATT, CDR2 SNEGSKA (reference sequence). Trimming at V came to 4 bases and at J to 2 bases, leaving 6 bases not matched to a gene. CDR3 loop: CSAKVTSGTYEQYF. CDR3 sequence (DNA): TGCAGTGCTAAAGTGACTAGCGGAACCTACGAGCAGTACTTC.

The CDR3 region has the DNA TGTGCCAGCAGCTTGGACAGGGTTAAAGGCTACACCTTC. This codes for CASSLDRVKGYTF. The rearrangement uses TRBV5-4 and TRBJ1-2, with a tentative D call TRBD1 (6 bases). The CDR3 is 13 residues long. Germline assignment: CDR1 SGHNT and CDR2 YYREEE (reference sequence). V was cut by 0 bases and J by 8 bases, with 11 bases left in between.